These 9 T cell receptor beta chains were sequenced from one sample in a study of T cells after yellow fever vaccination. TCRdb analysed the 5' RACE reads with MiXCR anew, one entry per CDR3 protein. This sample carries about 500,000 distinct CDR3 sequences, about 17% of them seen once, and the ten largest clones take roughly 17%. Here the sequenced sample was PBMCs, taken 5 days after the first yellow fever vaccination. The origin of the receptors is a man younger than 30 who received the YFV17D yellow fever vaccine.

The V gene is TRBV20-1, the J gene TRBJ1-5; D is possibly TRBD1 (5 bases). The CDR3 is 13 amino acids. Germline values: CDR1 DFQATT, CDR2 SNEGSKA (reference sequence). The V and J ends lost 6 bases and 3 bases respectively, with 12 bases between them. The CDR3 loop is CSAERDSNQPQHF. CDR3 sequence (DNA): TGCAGTGCCGAGAGGGACTCCAATCAGCCCCAGCATTTT.

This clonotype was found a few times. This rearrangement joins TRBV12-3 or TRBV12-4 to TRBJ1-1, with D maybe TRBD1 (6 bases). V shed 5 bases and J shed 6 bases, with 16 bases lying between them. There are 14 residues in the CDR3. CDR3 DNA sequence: TGTGCCAGCAGTCCGACTCAGGGGTTGTCTGAAGCTTTCTTT. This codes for CASSPTQGLSEAFF.

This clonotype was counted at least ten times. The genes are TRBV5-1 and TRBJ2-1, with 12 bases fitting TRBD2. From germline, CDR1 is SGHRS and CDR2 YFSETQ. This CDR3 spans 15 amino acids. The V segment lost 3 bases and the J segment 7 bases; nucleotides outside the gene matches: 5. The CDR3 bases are TGCGCCAGCAGCTCCCTAGCGGGGGGGCAGAATGAGCAGTTCTTC. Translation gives CASSSLAGGQNEQFF.

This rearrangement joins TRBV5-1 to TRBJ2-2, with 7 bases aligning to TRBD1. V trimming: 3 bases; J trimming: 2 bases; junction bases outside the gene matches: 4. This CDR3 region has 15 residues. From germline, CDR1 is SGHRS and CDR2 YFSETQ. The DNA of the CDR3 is TGCGCCAGCAGCTCCTACAGGGGAAACACCGGGGAGCTGTTTTTT. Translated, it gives CASSSYRGNTGELFF.

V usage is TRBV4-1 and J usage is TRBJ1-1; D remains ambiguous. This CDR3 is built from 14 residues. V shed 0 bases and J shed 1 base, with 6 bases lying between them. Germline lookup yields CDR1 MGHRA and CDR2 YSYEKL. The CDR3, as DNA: TGCGCCAGCAGCCAAGATCAGGAGAACACTGAAGCTTTCTTT. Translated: CASSQDQENTEAFF.

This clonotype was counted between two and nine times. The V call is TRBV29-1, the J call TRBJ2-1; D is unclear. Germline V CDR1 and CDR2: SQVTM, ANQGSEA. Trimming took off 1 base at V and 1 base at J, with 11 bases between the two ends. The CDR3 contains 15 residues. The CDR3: CSVEGDSHSYNEQFF. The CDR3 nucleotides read TGCAGCGTTGAAGGGGATAGTCATTCCTACAATGAGCAGTTCTTC.

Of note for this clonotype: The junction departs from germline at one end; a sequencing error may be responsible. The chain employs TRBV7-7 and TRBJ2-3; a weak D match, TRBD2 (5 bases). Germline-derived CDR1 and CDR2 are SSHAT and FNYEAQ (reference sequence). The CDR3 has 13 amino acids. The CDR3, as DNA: TGTGCTAGCACCACCCGGGCGGGAGATACGCAGTATTTT. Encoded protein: CASTTRAGDTQYF.

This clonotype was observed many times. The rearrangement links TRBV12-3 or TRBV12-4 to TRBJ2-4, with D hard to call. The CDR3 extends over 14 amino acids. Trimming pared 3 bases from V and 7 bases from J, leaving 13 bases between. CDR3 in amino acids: CASSFRHLGNIQYF. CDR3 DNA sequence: TGTGCCAGCAGTTTTCGGCATTTGGGGAACATTCAGTACTTC.

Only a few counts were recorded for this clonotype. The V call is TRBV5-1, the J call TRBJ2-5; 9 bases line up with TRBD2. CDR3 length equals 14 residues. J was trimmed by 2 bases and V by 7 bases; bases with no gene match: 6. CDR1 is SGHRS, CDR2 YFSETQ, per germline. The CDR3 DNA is TGCGCCAGCTCGAGGCGGGGGGGACAAGAGACCCAGTACTTC. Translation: CASSRRGGQETQYF.